The entry below gives a single T cell receptor beta chain sequence along with its context. Its antigen is unknown. The data belong to a study of T cell responses to AZD1222 COVID-19 vaccine. Only in-frame clones appear in the TCRdb table, and some are missing; sequencing was by immunoSEQ multiplex PCR. Of more than 95,000 clones listed, 75% to 90% are singletons. Findings and caveats of the study: The sample set comprised mostly white British donors with more females, and clonal diversity was possibly underestimated. Two AZD1222 administrations were followed by greater Spike-specific TCR breadth and depth. Only 5 to 7 AZD1222 recipients were seropositive at baseline.

The sequencing here drew on peripheral blood, taken on day 0 of AZD1222 vaccination. This TCR was recovered from an adult in good health.

The CDR3 sequence is CASSPQGIDQPQHF. The CDR3 nucleotides are TGTGCCAGCAGCCCTCAGGGGATTGATCAGCCCCAGCATTTT. This rearrangement joins TRBV5-6 to TRBJ1-5, with a weak D call TRBD1 (6 bases). Trimming removed 4 bases at V and 5 bases at J, with 13 bases between. The CDR3 runs to 14 residues. Looked up from germline, CDR1 is SGHDT and CDR2 is YYEEEE.